The 24 T cell receptor beta chains in this list originate from one sample, sequenced in a study of early T cells in non-severe SARS-CoV-2 infection. TCRdb fed the 5' RACE reads into MiXCR, producing one record per CDR3 protein. The profile covers 60,000 to 85,000 distinct CDR3 sequences, with 15% to 19% appearing a single time and 9% to 15% taken by the ten largest. The sample comprised whole blood. Every receptor here comes from an adult who was a healthcare worker with PCR-confirmed SARS-CoV-2 infection or an uninfected control (not recorded which).

This rearrangement joins TRBV28 to TRBJ1-1; D gene unclear. In germline, CDR1 is MDHEN, CDR2 SYDVKM. Trimming took off 3 bases at V and 7 bases at J, with 12 bases between the two ends. CDR3 length equals 13 residues. CDR3: CASSLPGISEAFF. DNA of the CDR3: TGTGCCAGCAGTTTGCCCGGTATTAGTGAAGCTTTCTTT.

About this clonotype itself: A far larger clone is off by one base, so a read error is likely. The chain uses TRBV25-1 and TRBJ2-6; D ambiguous. The V gene lost 7 bases and the J gene lost 2 bases, with 0 bases spanning the gap. Germline CDR1 is MGHDK and CDR2 is SYGVNS. This CDR3 has 11 amino acids. This CDR3 is CASTGANVLTF. In nucleotides, the CDR3 is TGTGCCAGCACTGGGGCCAACGTCCTGACTTTC.

This clonotype was seen repeatedly, ten times or more. The chain joins TRBV7-3 to TRBJ2-1; 9 bases align to TRBD1. CDR1 and CDR2 from the germline V gene are SGHTA and FQGTGA. The V and J ends lost 4 bases and 3 bases, in that order; junction bases with no gene match: 4. The CDR3 loop spans 15 amino acids. The CDR3 sequence: CASSWGTGSYNEQFF. CDR3 in DNA: TGTGCCAGCAGCTGGGGGACAGGGAGCTACAATGAGCAGTTCTTC.

Many counts were recorded for this clonotype. The chain couples TRBV20-1 to TRBJ1-1; D gene uncertain. The ends were cut back, 3 bases at V and 0 bases at J, with 8 bases in the middle. Germline-derived CDR1 and CDR2 are DFQATT and SNEGSKA (reference sequence). This CDR3 spans 13 amino acids. The CDR3 nucleotides read TGCAGTGCTAGGGACGGATTGAACACTGAAGCTTTCTTT. Translated: CSARDGLNTEAFF.

This clonotype was seen a handful of times. The chain joins TRBV7-9 to TRBJ2-7; 8 positions match TRBD1. Trimming took 1 base from V and 3 from J; bases not matched to a gene: 5. This CDR3 spans 15 amino acids. The germline V gene has CDR1 SEHNR and CDR2 FQNEAQ (reference sequence). The CDR3 coding sequence is TGTGCCAGCAGCTTAGGGACAGGGAACCGCTACGAGCAGTACTTC. It yields the protein CASSLGTGNRYEQYF.

This clonotype was recorded a few times. The chain links TRBV6-2 or TRBV6-3 to TRBJ1-5; D perhaps matches TRBD1 (6 bases). This CDR3 is 14 amino acids long. Looked up from germline, CDR1 is MNHEY and CDR2 is SVGEGT. Deletions cut 5 bases from V and 7 bases from J, with 15 bases between. CDR3 residues: CASSGRGGQQPQHF. The DNA for the CDR3 is TGTGCCAGCAGTGGCCGGGGGGGGCAACAGCCCCAGCATTTT.

The chain has TRBV5-1 and TRBJ2-5; either TRBD1 or TRBD2 may supply D (7 bases each). Deletions cut 3 bases from V and 5 bases from J, with 17 bases between. Germline values: CDR1 SGHRS, CDR2 YFSETQ. The CDR3 contains 15 residues. The CDR3 region is CASSWSTGREETQYF. The CDR3, as DNA: TGCGCCAGCAGCTGGTCGACAGGGAGGGAGGAGACCCAGTACTTC. Variable domain in full (rest from reference TRBV5-1 and TRBJ2-5): KAGVTQTPRYLIKTRGQQVTLSCSPISGHRSVSWYQQTPGQGLQFLFEYFSETQRNKGNFPGRFSGRQFSNSRSEMNVSTLELGDSALYLCASSWSTGREETQYFGPGTRLLVL.

This clonotype was found a few times. The V gene is TRBV7-8, the J gene TRBJ2-1; 12 positions agree with TRBD2. Germline CDR1 SGHVS, CDR2 FQNEAQ. With 0 bases clipped from V and 3 bases from J, the junction kept 3 bases outside the gene matches. This CDR3 comprises 17 residues. CDR3 amino acids: CASSLASSGRVYNEQFF. The DNA for the CDR3 is TGTGCCAGCAGCTTAGCGTCTAGCGGGAGGGTCTACAATGAGCAGTTCTTC.

This rearrangement joins TRBV29-1 to TRBJ2-3; D is unclear. V gave up 0 bases and J gave up 0 bases, with 7 bases separating them. The CDR3 runs 14 residues. Germline V gene sequence: CDR1 SQVTM, CDR2 ANQGSEA. CDR3 coding DNA: TGCAGCGTTGAAGAAGTAACTAGCACAGATACGCAGTATTTT. Residues: CSVEEVTSTDTQYF.

There are a few counts of this clonotype. This chain joins TRBV12-3 or TRBV12-4 and TRBJ2-7, with 10 bases fitting TRBD2. After removal of 7 bases from V and 5 bases from J, the junction contained 17 bases not matched to a gene. The CDR3 has 17 amino acids. The CDR3 bases are TGTGCCAGCACCCCCGGGGAGGTAGCGGGAGGTTTGCACGAGCAGTACTTC. Translated: CASTPGEVAGGLHEQYF.

This clonotype has more than one count but fewer than ten. This chain uses TRBV9 with TRBJ2-5, with D perhaps given as TRBD1 or TRBD2 (5 bases each). CDR1 is SGDLS, CDR2 YYNGEE, per germline. The CDR3 has 15 amino acids. The V gene lost 4 bases and the J gene lost 1 base, with 14 bases spanning the gap. This CDR3 is CASSLGTWVQETQYF. The CDR3 nucleotides read TGTGCCAGCAGCCTAGGGACGTGGGTCCAAGAGACCCAGTACTTC.

This clonotype was counted only a few times. A read error may account for a junction end that differs from germline. This sequence joins TRBV7-7 and TRBJ2-3; D might be TRBD1 (6 bases). Germline CDR1 is SSHAT and CDR2 is FNYEAQ (reference sequence). The CDR3 runs to 14 residues. CDR3 coding DNA: TGTGCTAGCAGCCGGGACATCGGAGCGGATACGCAGTATTTT. Translation: CASSRDIGADTQYF.

The chain employs TRBV5-1 and TRBJ2-2; D gene uncertain. V was clipped by 0 bases and J by 3 bases, with 3 bases between them. The CDR3 length is 13 residues. Per the germline V gene, CDR1 is SGHRS and CDR2 is YFSETQ. The CDR3 DNA sequence: TGCGCCAGCAGCTTGGACGACACCGGGGAGCTGTTTTTT. This translates into CASSLDDTGELFF.

The chain couples TRBV14 to TRBJ2-1; 7 bases align to TRBD1. Germline V lookup: CDR1 SGHDN, CDR2 FVKESK. The V segment lost 4 bases and the J segment 0 bases; nucleotides outside the gene matches: 3. The CDR3 totals 15 residues. The CDR3 region has the DNA TGTGCCAGCAGCCCCCGACAGGGCTCCTACAATGAGCAGTTCTTC. Translated: CASSPRQGSYNEQFF.

This chain joins TRBV20-1 and TRBJ2-7; 7 bases map to TRBD1. The germline V gene encodes CDR1 DFQATT and CDR2 SNEGSKA (reference sequence). This CDR3 has 14 amino acids. With 3 bases clipped from V and 2 bases from J, the junction kept 7 bases outside the gene matches. Here the CDR3 reads CSARDRGQPYEQYF. The CDR3 DNA reads as TGCAGTGCTAGGGATAGGGGGCAACCCTACGAGCAGTACTTC.

The genes are TRBV29-1 and TRBJ2-3; D gene uncertain. The CDR3 is made up of 14 amino acids. V shed 0 bases and J shed 0 bases, with 7 bases lying between them. Germline assignment: CDR1 SQVTM and CDR2 ANQGSEA. CDR3 sequence (DNA): TGCAGCGTTGAAGAGGTCGCTAGCACAGATACGCAGTATTTT. Its translation: CSVEEVASTDTQYF.

In its sample, this clonotype was seen many times. CDR3 in amino acids: CASSYGGEPPYEQYF. The CDR3, as DNA: TGTGCCAGCAGTTACGGAGGGGAACCTCCCTACGAGCAGTACTTC. The chain couples TRBV6-2 or TRBV6-3 to TRBJ2-7, with D possibly matching TRBD2 (6 bases). Germline lookup yields CDR1 MNHEY and CDR2 SVGEGT. V lost 2 bases and J lost 2, with 13 bases in between. The CDR3 totals 15 residues.

In its sample, this clonotype was seen a few times. This chain links TRBV7-9 with TRBJ2-7; D uncertain. Trimming removed 1 base from V and 3 bases from J, with 10 bases in between. CDR1 is SEHNR and CDR2 is FQNEAQ in the germline V gene (reference sequence). This CDR3 is built from 14 residues. This CDR3 reads CASSLGEIVYEQYF. As DNA, the CDR3 is TGTGCCAGCAGCTTAGGTGAAATCGTCTACGAGCAGTACTTC.

Only a few counts were recorded for this clonotype. The rearrangement uses TRBV4-1 and TRBJ1-2; D not certain. Germline V lookup: CDR1 MGHRA, CDR2 YSYEKL. This CDR3 contains 15 residues. Trimming stripped 0 bases from V and 7 bases from J, with 15 bases between. CDR3 amino acids: CASSQEGRFLGGYTF. CDR3 DNA sequence: TGCGCCAGCAGCCAAGAAGGCAGGTTTCTTGGTGGCTACACCTTC.

The V call is TRBV20-1, the J call TRBJ1-1; D remains unclear. V was pared by 0 bases and J by 0 bases, with 8 bases between. Germline assignment: CDR1 DFQATT and CDR2 SNEGSKA (reference sequence). The CDR3 consists of 14 residues. The CDR3 is CSARERLLNTEAFF. CDR3 nucleotide sequence: TGCAGTGCTAGAGAACGGCTCCTGAACACTGAAGCTTTCTTT.

This clonotype has at least ten counts. The rearrangement links TRBV20-1 to TRBJ2-5; 13 bases agree with TRBD2. CDR3 length: 16 residues. J was trimmed by 1 base and V by 6 bases; bases with no gene match: 8. The germline gives CDR1 DFQATT, CDR2 SNEGSKA (reference sequence). The CDR3 protein is CSAGRGLAGIQETQYF. The CDR3 region has the DNA TGCAGTGCCGGTCGGGGACTAGCGGGGATCCAAGAGACCCAGTACTTC.

This clonotype was detected many times. The chain uses TRBV12-3 or TRBV12-4 and TRBJ2-1, with TRBD1 matching 7 bases. The V gene end was trimmed by 1 base and the J gene end by 8 bases; junction bases not matched to a gene: 11. The CDR3 is 16 amino acids. DNA for the CDR3: TGTGCCAGCAGTTTAGGCAGGACGAACAGGGGTGATGAGCAGTTCTTC. This gives the protein CASSLGRTNRGDEQFF.

This clonotype was counted between two and nine times. CDR3 region: CASSLGLADIAGELFF. CDR3 sequence (DNA): TGTGCCAGCAGCCTCGGACTAGCGGATATAGCCGGGGAGCTGTTTTTT. The chain has TRBV7-2 and TRBJ2-2; 10 bases agree with TRBD2. Germline V gene data show CDR1 as SGHTA and CDR2 as FQGNSA. The length of the CDR3 is 16 residues. The trim removed 5 bases at V and 6 bases at J, leaving 9 bases unmatched.

At least ten counts were recorded for this clonotype. The chain has TRBV4-2 and TRBJ2-1; D possibly corresponds to TRBD2 (5 bases). The V end was cut by 0 bases, the J end by 6 bases, with 12 bases between. The germline V gene has CDR1 LGHNA and CDR2 YNFKEQ. There are 15 residues in the CDR3. The CDR3 protein is CASSQDYGVRNEQFF. As DNA, the CDR3 is TGTGCCAGCAGCCAAGATTACGGGGTCCGCAATGAGCAGTTCTTC.